This TCR beta chain derives from a study of response to subunit inactivated influenza vaccine. Regarding the study as a whole: Authors suggested each seasonal influenza vaccination recruits few new T cells.

This clonotype was recorded many times. Its target is unknown. V was trimmed by 5 bases and J by 2 bases, leaving 13 bases between them. This CDR3 comprises 14 residues. Per germline, CDR1 LNHNV and CDR2 YYDKDF (reference sequence). MiXCR, applied by TCRdb to the RT-PCR reads, yields one record per CDR3 protein. The table lists about 650,000 distinct CDR3 sequences, 12% to 15% of them singletons, with roughly 7.6% in the top ten. The origin of this receptor is a man between 45 and 60 years old who received an inactivated influenza vaccine. The gene calls are TRBV15 and TRBJ2-7; no firm D call. This specimen consisted of PBMCs from blood, obtained roughly 15 days before vaccination. The chain's CDR3 is CATSDGSVPYEQYF. The DNA for the CDR3 is TGTGCCACCAGCGACGGATCTGTGCCCTACGAGCAGTACTTC.